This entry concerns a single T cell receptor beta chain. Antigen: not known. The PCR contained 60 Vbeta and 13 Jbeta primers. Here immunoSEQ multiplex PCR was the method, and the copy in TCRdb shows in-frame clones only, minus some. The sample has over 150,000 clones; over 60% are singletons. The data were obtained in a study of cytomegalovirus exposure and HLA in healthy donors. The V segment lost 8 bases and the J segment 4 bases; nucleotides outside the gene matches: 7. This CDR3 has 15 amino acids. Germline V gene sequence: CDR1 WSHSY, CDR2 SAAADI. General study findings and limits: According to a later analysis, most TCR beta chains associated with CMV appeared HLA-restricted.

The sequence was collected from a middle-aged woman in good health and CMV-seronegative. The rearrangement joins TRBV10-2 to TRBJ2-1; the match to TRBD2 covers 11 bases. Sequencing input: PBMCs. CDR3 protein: CASLSGTSGYNEQFF. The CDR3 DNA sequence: TGCGCCAGCTTGTCAGGGACTAGCGGATACAATGAGCAGTTCTTC.